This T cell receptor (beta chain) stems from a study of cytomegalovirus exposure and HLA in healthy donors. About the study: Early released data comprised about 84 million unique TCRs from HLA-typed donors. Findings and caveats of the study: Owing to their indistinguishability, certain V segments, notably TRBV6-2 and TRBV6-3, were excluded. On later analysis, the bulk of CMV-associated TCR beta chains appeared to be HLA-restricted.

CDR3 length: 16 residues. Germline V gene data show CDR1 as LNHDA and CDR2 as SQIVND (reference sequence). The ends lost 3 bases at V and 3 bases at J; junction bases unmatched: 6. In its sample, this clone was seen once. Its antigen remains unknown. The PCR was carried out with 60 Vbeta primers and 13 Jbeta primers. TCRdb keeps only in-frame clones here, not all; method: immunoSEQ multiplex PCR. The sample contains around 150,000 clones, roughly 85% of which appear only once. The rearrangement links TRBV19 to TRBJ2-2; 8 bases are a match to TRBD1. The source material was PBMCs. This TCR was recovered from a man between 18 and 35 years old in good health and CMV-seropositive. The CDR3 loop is CASSIPSGGHTGELFF. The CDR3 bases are TGTGCCAGTAGTATCCCTTCAGGGGGCCACACCGGGGAGCTGTTTTTT.